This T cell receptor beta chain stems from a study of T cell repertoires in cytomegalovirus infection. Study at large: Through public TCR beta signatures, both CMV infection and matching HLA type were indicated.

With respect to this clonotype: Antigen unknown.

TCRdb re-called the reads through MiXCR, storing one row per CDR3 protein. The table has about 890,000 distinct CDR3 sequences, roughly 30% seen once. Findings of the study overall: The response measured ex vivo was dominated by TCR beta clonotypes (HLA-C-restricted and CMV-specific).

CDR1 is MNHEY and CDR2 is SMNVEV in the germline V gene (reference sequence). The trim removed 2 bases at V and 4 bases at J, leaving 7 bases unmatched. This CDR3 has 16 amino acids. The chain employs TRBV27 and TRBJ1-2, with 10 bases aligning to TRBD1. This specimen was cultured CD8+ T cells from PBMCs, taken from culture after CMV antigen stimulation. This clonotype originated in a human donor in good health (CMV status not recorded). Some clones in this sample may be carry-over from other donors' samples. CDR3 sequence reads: CASSLLGQGSGYGYTF. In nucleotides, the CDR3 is TGTGCCAGCAGTTTACTGGGACAGGGGTCGGGCTATGGCTACACCTTC.